The 28 T cell receptor beta chains in this list originate from one sample, sequenced in a study of cytotoxic CD8 clonotypes in ibrutinib-treated CLL listed by TCRdb under 2021. The library came from the immunoSEQ multiplex PCR assay. TCRdb's version of the immuneACCESS table is confined to in-frame rearrangements and falls short of the full clone set. An unresolved V gene accounts for under half of the shortfall where checked; the remainder is of unknown origin. Within this sample are around 160,000 clones, with 70% to 85% of them counted one time only. Jointly, the top ten make up roughly 2% of the sample. Explained via the paper, the time point label denotes: 12 months on ibrutinib. The starting material was PBMCs, obtained after 12 months of ibrutinib treatment. These receptors all come from a human donor with chronic lymphocytic leukemia.

This clone was detected only a few times. J is TRBJ2-7 and V is TRBV4-3; D unclear. The CDR3 runs 11 residues. The V end was cut by 4 bases, the J end by 3 bases, with 4 bases between. Germline assignment: CDR1 LGHNA and CDR2 YSLEER. The CDR3: CASSRGYEQYF. As DNA, the CDR3 is TGCGCCAGCAGCCGCGGCTACGAGCAGTACTTC.

CDR3 in DNA: TGCAGCGTTGAACCAAAGGGGACGGTTGAAAAACTGTTTTTT. Translating gives CSVEPKGTVEKLFF. The chain links TRBV29-1 to TRBJ1-4, with D possibly being TRBD1 (5 bases). The CDR3 contains 14 residues. Germline CDR1 reads SQVTM; CDR2 reads ANQGSEA. V gave up 2 bases and J gave up 7 bases, with 14 bases separating them.

This clone has just one count. V and J are TRBV5-1 and TRBJ2-7, with 8 bases aligning to TRBD1. The CDR3 length is 14 residues. With 4 bases clipped from V and 1 base from J, the junction kept 4 bases outside the gene matches. Germline CDR1 reads SGHRS; CDR2 reads YFSETQ. The CDR3 DNA follows: TGCGCCAGCAGCACCGGACAGGGTTCCTACGAGCAGTACTTC. It yields the protein CASSTGQGSYEQYF.

This chain uses TRBV7-2 with TRBJ2-7, with 7 bases identical to TRBD2. The CDR3 spans 17 residues. CDR1 and CDR2 from the germline V gene are SGHTA and FQGNSA. Losses at the gene ends were 5 bases for V and 0 bases for J; bases not matched to a gene: 13. The CDR3: CASSPRVRGVSSYEQYF. The CDR3 DNA reads TGTGCCAGCAGCCCCCGCGTCCGGGGGGTAAGCTCCTACGAGCAGTACTTC.

The chain uses TRBV5-1 and TRBJ2-5; 7 positions agree with TRBD2. Germline V gene lookup returns CDR1 SGHRS and CDR2 YFSETQ. The CDR3 extends over 13 amino acids. The V segment lost 4 bases and the J segment 4 bases; nucleotides outside the gene matches: 4. CDR3 DNA sequence: TGCGCCAGCAGCCCGGGGGAGGGAGAGACCCAGTACTTC. It codes for CASSPGEGETQYF.

The V call is TRBV5-1, the J call TRBJ1-1; 8 bases match TRBD1. J gave up 4 bases and V 3 bases, and 5 bases lay outside the gene matches. The CDR3 runs to 14 residues. Germline assignment: CDR1 SGHRS and CDR2 YFSETQ. CDR3 nucleotides: TGCGCCAGCAGCTCCAGGGGGCTTAGCACTGAAGCTTTCTTT. Protein: CASSSRGLSTEAFF.

This chain uses TRBV28 with TRBJ2-3, with D maybe TRBD2 (6 bases). Deletions cut 5 bases from V and 1 base from J, with 19 bases between. Germline V gene data show CDR1 as MDHEN and CDR2 as SYDVKM. The CDR3 is 17 amino acids. The CDR3 DNA reads TGTGCCAGCAGTCCCCCTCGGCTAGCGAGTCGCACAGATACGCAGTATTTT. Translated: CASSPPRLASRTDTQYF.

The rearrangement links TRBV5-3 to TRBJ1-6, with 7 bases identical to TRBD1. TRBV5-3 belongs to the ORF category, with a function that is uncertain. The CDR3 sequence is 13 residues long. Trimming removed 3 bases from V and 6 bases from J; junction bases left unmatched: 0. The CDR3 DNA is TGTGCCAGAAGCTGGACAGGTAATTCACCCCTCCACTTT. Amino acid sequence: CARSWTGNSPLHF.

The genes are TRBV7-2 and TRBJ2-6; 7 positions match TRBD1. Unmatched junction bases numbered 3, after V lost 4 bases and J lost 0 bases. Germline V CDR1 and CDR2: SGHTA, FQGNSA. The CDR3 extends over 16 amino acids. DNA of the CDR3: TGTGCCAGCAGCTCGGGACAGAGCTCTGGGGCCAACGTCCTGACTTTC. It translates to CASSSGQSSGANVLTF.

This clone was seen once. The CDR3 protein is CASSYPDRPETQYF. The CDR3 nucleotides read TGTGCCAGTAGTTATCCGGACCGTCCAGAGACCCAGTACTTC. V gene TRBV19 combines with J gene TRBJ2-5; D not resolved. The ends were cut back, 5 bases at V and 4 bases at J, with 14 bases in the middle. Germline V gene data show CDR1 as LNHDA and CDR2 as SQIVND (reference sequence). The CDR3 consists of 14 residues.

In this sample, this clone turned up a few times. The chain recombines TRBV5-4 with TRBJ1-6, with TRBD1 matching 8 bases. CDR3 length: 15 amino acids. J gave up 9 bases and V 4 bases, and 9 bases lay outside the gene matches. Germline loops: CDR1 SGHNT, CDR2 YYREEE (reference sequence). CDR3 in amino acids: CASSTRQGLGSPLHF. CDR3 DNA: TGTGCCAGCAGCACCAGACAGGGGTTAGGTTCACCCCTCCACTTT.

The chain recombines TRBV5-4 with TRBJ2-5; no clear D. This CDR3 contains 13 residues. Germline CDR1 SGHNT, CDR2 YYREEE (reference sequence). Trimming took off 1 base at V and 3 bases at J, with 7 bases between the two ends. The CDR3 is CASSLKAKETQYF. The CDR3 DNA reads as TGTGCCAGCAGCTTGAAAGCAAAAGAGACCCAGTACTTC.

This rearrangement joins TRBV19 to TRBJ2-2; the D gene is possibly TRBD1 (7 bases). Trimming took 7 bases from V and 5 from J, leaving 14 bases between them. Germline lookup yields CDR1 LNHDA and CDR2 SQIVND (reference sequence). The CDR3 is 14 amino acids. In DNA form, the CDR3 reads TGTGCCAGTATAGGCAGGGGGGAAACCGGGGAGCTGTTTTTT. Translation: CASIGRGETGELFF. The full variable domain, with the rest looked up from reference TRBV19 and TRBJ2-2, is DGGITQSPKYLFRKEGQNVTLSCEQNLNHDAMYWYRQDPGQGLRLIYYSQIVNDFQKGDIAEGYSVSREKKESFPLTVTSAQKNPTAFYLCASIGRGETGELFFGEGSRLTVL.

V usage is TRBV5-1 and J usage is TRBJ1-4; possibly TRBD1 for D (6 bases). The length of the CDR3 is 14 residues. V was pared by 3 bases and J by 5 bases, with 11 bases between. Germline loops: CDR1 SGHRS, CDR2 YFSETQ. The CDR3 protein is CASSYGQTNEKLFF. The CDR3 DNA sequence: TGCGCCAGCAGCTACGGACAGACAAATGAAAAACTGTTTTTT. The whole variable domain, filled in from reference TRBV5-1 and TRBJ1-4, reads KAGVTQTPRYLIKTRGQQVTLSCSPISGHRSVSWYQQTPGQGLQFLFEYFSETQRNKGNFPGRFSGRQFSNSRSEMNVSTLELGDSALYLCASSYGQTNEKLFFGSGTQLSVL.

V gene TRBV6-1 combines with J gene TRBJ2-3, with no clear D. Germline lookup yields CDR1 MNHNS and CDR2 SASEGT. Trimming removed 6 bases from V and 7 bases from J, with 11 bases in between. The CDR3 is 12 residues long. The CDR3 reads CASRERIYTQYF. The CDR3 bases are TGTGCCAGCAGGGAGAGGATATATACGCAGTATTTT.

The V gene is TRBV7-8, the J gene TRBJ1-3; no clear D. The V and J ends lost 5 bases and 1 base respectively, with 12 bases between them. The CDR3 loop spans 15 amino acids. CDR1 is SGHVS and CDR2 is FQNEAQ in the germline V gene. CDR3 amino acids: CASSGRSLSGNTIYF. The CDR3 bases are TGTGCCAGCAGCGGGCGGTCCTTATCTGGAAACACCATATATTTT.

This chain uses TRBV9 with TRBJ1-1; D uncertain. The V end was cut by 0 bases, the J end by 4 bases, with 10 bases between. Germline V gene data show CDR1 as SGDLS and CDR2 as YYNGEE. The CDR3 spans 14 residues. The CDR3 reads CASSVAVVGTEAFF. In DNA form, the CDR3 reads TGTGCCAGCAGCGTAGCGGTTGTCGGCACTGAAGCTTTCTTT.

In the case of this clone: It may be a read error: a sequence one base away is much more abundant. This rearrangement joins TRBV7-2 to TRBJ2-3; D is unclear. CDR3 length equals 12 residues. Germline V lookup: CDR1 SGHTA, CDR2 FQGNSA. Trimming took 5 bases from V and 2 from J, leaving 5 bases between them. CDR3 in amino acids: CASSPDTDTQYF. CDR3 DNA: TGTGCCAGCAGCCCCGACACAGATACGCAGTATTTT.

This chain connects TRBV19 to TRBJ2-7; D might be TRBD1 (5 bases). Germline lookup yields CDR1 LNHDA and CDR2 SQIVND (reference sequence). The CDR3 contains 14 residues. The V and J ends lost 4 bases and 1 base respectively, with 11 bases between them. The CDR3 coding sequence is TGTGCCAGTAGTAACACAGGTGTTTCCTACGAGCAGTACTTC. Its protein product is CASSNTGVSYEQYF.

This clone has just a few counts. The chain links TRBV15 to TRBJ1-2; perhaps TRBD1 as D (6 bases). This CDR3 spans 14 amino acids. The germline V gene encodes CDR1 LNHNV and CDR2 YYDKDF (reference sequence). The V and J ends lost 4 bases and 8 bases respectively, with 17 bases between them. The CDR3 DNA reads as TGTGCCACCAGCACCCCGACAGGACGTATGGGCTACACCTTC. Amino acid sequence: CATSTPTGRMGYTF.

V is TRBV28 and J is TRBJ1-6; TRBD1 aligns across 7 bases. V lost 6 bases and J lost 7; bases outside the gene matches: 12. CDR3 length: 16 residues. The germline gives CDR1 MDHEN, CDR2 SYDVKM. The CDR3 bases are TGTGCCAGCAGCCCCGCCGGAGGGGGCGGAAATTCACCCCTCCACTTT. Its translation: CASSPAGGGGNSPLHF. The full variable domain, completed using reference TRBV28 and TRBJ1-6, is DVKVTQSSRYLVKRTGEKVFLECVQDMDHENMFWYRQDPGLGLRLIYFSYDVKMKEKGDIPEGYSVSREKKERFSLILESASTNQTSMYLCASSPAGGGGNSPLHFGNGTRLTVT.

Here the CDR3 reads CSVVGQGRFSSYEQYF. DNA of the CDR3: TGCAGCGTTGTGGGCCAGGGAAGGTTTAGCTCCTACGAGCAGTACTTC. The chain has TRBV29-1 and TRBJ2-7; a possible D gene is TRBD1 (5 bases). There are 16 residues in the CDR3. Trimming stripped 4 bases from V and 0 bases from J, with 19 bases between. Looked up from germline, CDR1 is SQVTM and CDR2 is ANQGSEA.

V gene TRBV6-1 combines with J gene TRBJ2-7, with TRBD1 as a possible D gene (6 bases). The CDR3 is 13 residues long. V was clipped by 6 bases and J by 0 bases, with 9 bases between them. Per germline, CDR1 MNHNS and CDR2 SASEGT. The CDR3 spells CASRDSISYEQYF. The CDR3 DNA follows: TGTGCCAGCAGGGACAGTATCTCCTACGAGCAGTACTTC.

This chain uses TRBV6-5 with TRBJ2-1, with D tentatively TRBD1 (5 bases). The V gene lost 6 bases and the J gene lost 6 bases, with 18 bases spanning the gap. The CDR3 has 15 residues. The germline CDR1 and CDR2 sequences are MNHEY and SVGAGI. CDR3 in amino acids: CASRVDSFKLNEQFF. CDR3 DNA: TGTGCCAGCAGGGTCGACAGCTTCAAGCTCAATGAGCAGTTCTTC.

The rearrangement links TRBV18 to TRBJ2-3; D tentatively reads TRBD1 or TRBD2 (6 bases each). Trimming took off 5 bases at V and 1 base at J, with 13 bases between the two ends. Looked up from germline, CDR1 is KGHSH and CDR2 is LQKENI. The CDR3 is made up of 15 amino acids. CDR3 sequence (DNA): TGTGCCAGCTCATCCAGGGGAGGCCGCACAGATACGCAGTATTTT. This gives the protein CASSSRGGRTDTQYF.

This chain joins TRBV6-5 and TRBJ2-1; perhaps D is TRBD1 or TRBD2 (5 bases each). With 0 bases removed from V and 4 bases from J, the gap between germline ends came to 13 bases. Germline values: CDR1 MNHEY, CDR2 SVGAGI. The CDR3 is made up of 16 amino acids. CDR3 protein: CASSYSRDPIYNEQFF. The CDR3 DNA reads TGTGCCAGCAGTTACTCGAGGGACCCCATATACAATGAGCAGTTCTTC.

This clone occurred a few times. One junction end disagrees with the germline gene, perhaps due to a read error. The rearrangement joins TRBV25-1 to TRBJ1-1; D might be TRBD1 (5 bases). Germline CDR1 and CDR2: MGHDK and SYGVNS. CDR3 length equals 11 residues. The chain's CDR3 is CASSRGAEAFF. CDR3 coding DNA: TGTGCCAGCAGTAGAGGGGCTGAGGCTTTCTTT.

The gene calls are TRBV29-1 and TRBJ1-1; tentative D call: TRBD1 (5 bases). V was clipped by 3 bases and J by 3 bases, with 14 bases between them. The CDR3 extends over 14 amino acids. Germline CDR1 reads SQVTM; CDR2 reads ANQGSEA. The CDR3 spells CSVDREISHTEAFF. In DNA, the CDR3 is TGCAGCGTTGACAGGGAGATAAGTCACACTGAAGCTTTCTTT.